The 28 T cell receptor beta chains listed next were all sequenced from one sample in a study of T cell responses to AZD1222 COVID-19 vaccine. The assay was immunoSEQ multiplex PCR, and TCRdb's table has in-frame clones only and misses some. The sample has 150,000 to 200,000 clones, around 93% seen once; the top ten hold approximately 4%. The sample here was peripheral blood, taken on day 0 of AZD1222 vaccination. These receptors were obtained from an adult in good health.

The rearrangement links TRBV28 to TRBJ2-7; D gene uncertain. The germline gives CDR1 MDHEN, CDR2 SYDVKM. V dropped 3 bases and J dropped 2 bases, with 14 bases sitting between them. CDR3 length: 15 residues. CDR3 loop: CASSFQVLPTYEQYF. The CDR3 DNA is TGTGCCAGCAGTTTTCAGGTTCTACCCACCTACGAGCAGTACTTC.

This chain links TRBV5-6 with TRBJ2-7; 7 bases are a match to TRBD2. In germline, CDR1 is SGHDT, CDR2 YYEEEE. There are 15 residues in the CDR3. The junction had 4 bases not matched to a gene; V was cut back by 0 bases and J by 1 base. The CDR3 nucleotides read TGTGCCAGCAGCTTGGCCGGGGGGAGGTCCTACGAGCAGTACTTC. It specifies CASSLAGGRSYEQYF.

The CDR3 DNA follows: TGTGCCAGCAGCTTAACAGGCGCGGTATCTAATTCACCCCTCCACTTT. Translated: CASSLTGAVSNSPLHF. The genes are TRBV11-2 and TRBJ1-6, with D possibly matching TRBD1 (5 bases). The V gene lost 2 bases and the J gene lost 6 bases, with 14 bases spanning the gap. The CDR3 extends over 16 amino acids. CDR1 is SGHAT, CDR2 FQNNGV, per germline.

The chain couples TRBV27 to TRBJ2-7; 7 bases match TRBD2. Per the germline V gene, CDR1 is MNHEY and CDR2 is SMNVEV (reference sequence). J lost 2 bases, V lost 3 bases, and 4 bases had no gene match. There are 14 residues in the CDR3. The DNA of the CDR3 is TGTGCCAGCAGTTTGAGCGGGACTACCTACGAGCAGTACTTC. Protein: CASSLSGTTYEQYF.

The J gene is TRBJ2-7, the V gene TRBV5-1; TRBD2 might be the D (5 bases). The germline V gene has CDR1 SGHRS and CDR2 YFSETQ. Between the trimmed V and J ends, which lost 1 base and 5 bases, there was a span of 7 bases. This CDR3 contains 12 residues. Written as DNA, the CDR3 is TGCGCCAGCAGCTTGTTGAGGGACGAGCAGTACTTC. It yields the protein CASSLLRDEQYF.

V is TRBV15 and J is TRBJ2-7; D tentatively reads TRBD1 or TRBD2 (6 bases each). CDR1 and CDR2 (germline): LNHNV, YYDKDF (reference sequence). V lost 3 bases to trimming and J lost 1 base, with 10 bases between them. The CDR3 covers 14 residues. The DNA for the CDR3 is TGTGCCACCAGCAGCGGGGGCCCTTCCTACGAGCAGTACTTC. Amino acids: CATSSGGPSYEQYF.

For this clone: At one end, the junction sequence differs from germline, possibly due to a read error. The chain couples TRBV5-1 to TRBJ1-2; D is unresolved. The CDR3 has 12 amino acids. From germline, CDR1 is SGHRS and CDR2 YFSETQ. CDR3 region: CATRSGNYGYTF. DNA of the CDR3: TGCGCCACCAGGTCGGGGAACTACGGCTACACCTTC.

The chain combines TRBV24-1 with TRBJ1-2, with 8 positions matching TRBD1. V dropped 3 bases and J dropped 2; count of bases not matched to a gene: 4. CDR1 and CDR2 from the germline V gene are KGHDR and SFDVKD. CDR3 length: 15 residues. DNA of the CDR3: TGTGCCACCAGTGATGGGCGGGACAGGAACTATGGCTACACCTTC. Residues: CATSDGRDRNYGYTF.

The chain employs TRBV11-3 and TRBJ2-1; D not certain. CDR1 and CDR2 (germline): SGHNT, YENEEA. There are 12 residues in the CDR3. Between the trimmed V and J ends, which lost 8 bases and 8 bases, there was a span of 13 bases. The CDR3, as DNA: TGTGCCAGCGGTGTATTGGCCTATGAGCAGTTCTTC. Protein product: CASGVLAYEQFF. Full variable domain (outside the CDR3, taken from reference TRBV11-3 and TRBJ2-1): EAGVVQSPRYKIIEKKQPVAFWCNPISGHNTLYWYLQNLGQGPELLIRYENEEAVDDSQLPKDRFSAERLKGVDSTLKIQPAELGDSAVYLCASGVLAYEQFFGPGTRLTVL.

V is TRBV18 and J is TRBJ2-7; the match to TRBD1 covers 7 bases. J was trimmed by 6 bases and V by 3 bases; bases with no gene match: 5. Germline V gives CDR1 KGHSH, CDR2 LQKENI. This CDR3 has 13 residues. In DNA, the CDR3 is TGTGCCAGCTCACCCGGGACAGTCGCCGAGCAGTACTTC. Its protein is CASSPGTVAEQYF.

The rearrangement links TRBV6-4 to TRBJ2-1; 10 bases are shared with TRBD2. The junction had 4 bases not matched to a gene; V was cut back by 5 bases and J by 6 bases. The CDR3 runs 14 residues. CDR1 is MRHNA, CDR2 SNTAGT, per germline. In DNA, the CDR3 is TGTGCCAGCAGTCCTACTAGCGGGGCCAATGAGCAGTTCTTC. This codes for CASSPTSGANEQFF.

V usage is TRBV4-1 and J usage is TRBJ2-2; D gene uncertain. The germline gives CDR1 MGHRA, CDR2 YSYEKL. V lost 4 bases to trimming and J lost 0 bases, with 6 bases between them. The CDR3 totals 14 residues. The CDR3 coding sequence is TGCGCCAGCAGCCCGGGTCCGAACACCGGGGAGCTGTTTTTT. As protein: CASSPGPNTGELFF.

The chain uses TRBV24-1 and TRBJ1-4; D gene ambiguous. Trimming cost V 1 base and J 10 bases, with 6 bases left between them. The length of the CDR3 is 12 residues. Germline values: CDR1 KGHDR, CDR2 SFDVKD. The CDR3 coding sequence is TGTGCCACCAGTGATTTCGCAGGAAAACTGTTTTTT. Its translation is CATSDFAGKLFF.

This rearrangement joins TRBV30 to TRBJ1-5, with a weak D call TRBD1 (6 bases). V gave up 2 bases and J gave up 3 bases, with 17 bases separating them. CDR1 and CDR2 (germline): GTSNPN, SVGIG (reference sequence). The CDR3 is made up of 16 amino acids. CDR3 sequence: CAWSPLGGTPNQPQHF. The CDR3 DNA follows: TGTGCCTGGAGTCCGCTGGGGGGGACACCCAATCAGCCCCAGCATTTT.

The V call is TRBV12-5, the J call TRBJ1-1, with D uncertain. This CDR3 contains 12 residues. CDR1 is LGHNT and CDR2 is FRNRAP in the germline V gene. V was clipped by 4 bases and J by 5 bases, with 8 bases between them. CDR3 in amino acids: CASGWVGTEAFF. For the CDR3, the DNA is TGTGCTAGTGGTTGGGTGGGGACTGAAGCTTTCTTT.

The chain carries TRBV20-1 and TRBJ1-1; no clear D gene. V lost 0 bases, J lost 7 bases, and 6 bases lay in between. The germline V gene has CDR1 DFQATT and CDR2 SNEGSKA (reference sequence). The CDR3 spans 11 residues. CDR3 loop: CSARDLGEAFF. As DNA, the CDR3 is TGCAGTGCTAGAGATCTGGGTGAAGCTTTCTTT.

The V and J genes are TRBV19 and TRBJ1-6; D unresolved. Between the trimmed V and J ends, which lost 3 bases and 6 bases, there was a span of 6 bases. The CDR3 is made up of 13 amino acids. The germline gives CDR1 LNHDA, CDR2 SQIVND (reference sequence). The CDR3 nucleotides read TGTGCCAGTAGTATTGGGAGTAATTCACCCCTCCACTTT. This gives the protein CASSIGSNSPLHF.

The rearrangement uses TRBV7-9 and TRBJ1-5; 7 bases fit TRBD1. Germline V gene lookup returns CDR1 SEHNR and CDR2 FQNEAQ (reference sequence). This CDR3 is built from 15 residues. Trimming removed 2 bases from V and 3 bases from J; junction bases left unmatched: 4. The CDR3 DNA reads as TGTGCCAGCAGCTTAAGACAGGGAGACAATCAGCCCCAGCATTTT. It translates to CASSLRQGDNQPQHF.

This chain links TRBV10-3 with TRBJ1-1, with D hard to call. Germline values: CDR1 ENHRY, CDR2 SYGVKD. The V end was cut by 6 bases, the J end by 3 bases, with 14 bases between. The CDR3 spans 14 residues. As DNA, the CDR3 is TGTGCCATCAGGGGGAGGGCGAGGGACACTGAAGCTTTCTTT. Translated: CAIRGRARDTEAFF.

The V and J genes are TRBV7-6 and TRBJ1-2; no clear D gene. Germline CDR1 SGHVS, CDR2 FNYEAQ. The V and J ends lost 2 bases and 4 bases respectively, with 14 bases between them. This CDR3 contains 15 residues. The CDR3 loop is CASSLFSGLGYGYTF. CDR3 bases: TGTGCCAGCAGCTTATTTTCAGGCTTAGGCTATGGCTACACCTTC.

V gene TRBV5-6 combines with J gene TRBJ1-1; D may be TRBD1 (6 bases). CDR1 and CDR2 from the germline V gene are SGHDT and YYEEEE. This CDR3 spans 17 amino acids. Trimming removed 4 bases at V and 3 bases at J, with 22 bases between. CDR3 protein: CASSEYIQGLWDTEAFF. The CDR3 nucleotides are TGTGCCAGCAGCGAATATATCCAGGGGTTGTGGGACACTGAAGCTTTCTTT.

The V gene is TRBV5-1, the J gene TRBJ2-7; D remains unclear. The CDR3 runs 13 residues. Germline CDR1 reads SGHRS; CDR2 reads YFSETQ. Trimming cost V 1 base and J 4 bases, with 9 bases left between them. CDR3 in DNA: TGCGCCAGCAGCTTGTTGTCGATGTACGAGCAGTACTTC. It specifies CASSLLSMYEQYF.

This chain connects TRBV7-8 to TRBJ2-2; 10 nucleotides match TRBD1. V gave up 5 bases and J gave up 6 bases; unmatched junction bases: 9. The V gene's germline CDR1 is SGHVS and CDR2 FQNEAQ. The CDR3 consists of 16 residues. CDR3 amino acids: CASSPTPGTGAGELFF. In DNA, the CDR3 is TGTGCCAGCAGCCCTACGCCGGGGACAGGGGCCGGGGAGCTGTTTTTT.

This chain uses TRBV28 with TRBJ1-5; D is undetermined. There are 15 residues in the CDR3. V was trimmed by 3 bases and J by 0 bases, leaving 9 bases between them. In germline, CDR1 is MDHEN, CDR2 SYDVKM. This CDR3 is CASSFVFDSNQPQHF. The CDR3 coding sequence is TGTGCCAGCAGTTTCGTCTTCGATAGCAATCAGCCCCAGCATTTT.

The chain couples TRBV27 to TRBJ2-1, with D perhaps TRBD1 or TRBD2 (5 bases each). Germline lookup yields CDR1 MNHEY and CDR2 SMNVEV (reference sequence). The V and J ends lost 0 bases and 13 bases respectively, with 13 bases between them. The CDR3 extends over 13 amino acids. CDR3: CASSLSGQGVQFF. The CDR3 DNA follows: TGTGCCAGCAGTTTATCGGGGCAGGGAGTACAGTTCTTC.

Regarding this clone: Germline is not matched at one junction end, which may reflect a read error. Other DNA sequences in the same sample also yield this CDR3. V is TRBV19 and J is TRBJ1-1; D may be TRBD1 (5 bases). CDR1 and CDR2 from the germline V gene are LNHDA and SQIVND (reference sequence). The CDR3 extends over 15 amino acids. The CDR3 loop reads CASSMNGGSNTEAFF. The CDR3 DNA is TGTGCTAGTAGTATGAATGGGGGATCGAACACTGAAGCTTTCTTT.

V gene TRBV15 combines with J gene TRBJ1-2, with 7 bases fitting TRBD1. Germline assignment: CDR1 LNHNV and CDR2 YYDKDF (reference sequence). This CDR3 is built from 15 residues. The trim removed 3 bases at V and 3 bases at J, leaving 7 bases unmatched. CDR3 sequence reads: CATSSEDRTYYGYTF. CDR3 in DNA: TGTGCCACCAGCAGCGAGGACAGGACTTACTATGGCTACACCTTC.

V is TRBV2 and J is TRBJ1-4, with TRBD1 matching over 7 bases. CDR1 and CDR2 (germline): SNHLY, FYNNEI. The CDR3 runs 16 residues. Trimming took 5 bases from V and 0 from J; bases not matched to a gene: 6. The CDR3 DNA reads as TGTGCCAGCAGTAGCTCCGGGACAGCAACTAATGAAAAACTGTTTTTT. Its translation is CASSSSGTATNEKLFF. The variable domain in full, completed from reference TRBV2 and TRBJ1-4, reads EPEVTQTPSHQVTQMGQEVILRCVPISNHLYFYWYRQILGQKVEFLVSFYNNEISEKSEIFDDQFSVERPDGSNFTLKIRSTKLEDSAMYFCASSSSGTATNEKLFFGSGTQLSVL.